These 25 T cell receptor beta chains were all obtained from the same sample, sequenced in a study of vaccination effects on CD4 cells after COVID-19. Sequencing in the ViraFEST assay came after antigen-specific CD4+ T cells had been expanded with viral peptide pools, which were used to stimulate PBMC. With about ten days of culture completed, CD4+ T cells were isolated. Participants were given two doses of BNT162b2 or mRNA-1273 vaccine. Assay used: immunoSEQ multiplex PCR; TCRdb lists only in-frame clones, some missing. The sample has tens of thousands of clones; around 73% are singletons. These receptors are not linked to any known antigen. The sequences come from CD4+ T cells from PBMCs cultured with HCoV-229E spike peptides, collected after COVID-19 vaccination. These receptors were collected from a human donor who received a COVID-19 vaccine.

The chain links TRBV27 to TRBJ2-1, with D uncertain. The CDR3 consists of 12 residues. V dropped 2 bases and J dropped 14 bases, with 13 bases sitting between them. The V gene's germline CDR1 is MNHEY and CDR2 SMNVEV (reference sequence). The CDR3 DNA follows: TGTGCCAGCAGTTTAACCCGACACAATGAGTTCTTC. It translates to CASSLTRHNEFF.

The CDR3 region is CASSQDISSGVRDTQYF. The CDR3 region has the DNA TGCGCCAGCAGCCAAGATATTTCTAGCGGAGTAAGAGATACGCAGTATTTT. This rearrangement joins TRBV4-1 to TRBJ2-3; 7 bases map to TRBD2. CDR3 size: 17 residues. Germline loops: CDR1 MGHRA, CDR2 YSYEKL. The junction had 11 bases not matched to a gene; V was cut back by 0 bases and J by 5 bases.

This chain connects TRBV2 to TRBJ1-1; D remains unclear. Deletions cut 8 bases from V and 3 bases from J, with 13 bases between. CDR1 SNHLY and CDR2 FYNNEI come from the germline V gene. There are 13 residues in the CDR3. The CDR3 here is CASSSGRDTEAFF. The DNA of the CDR3 is TGTGCCAGCTCGTCGGGGAGAGACACTGAAGCTTTCTTT.

The gene calls are TRBV6-5 and TRBJ1-4; 10 nucleotides match TRBD1. The CDR3 is made up of 15 amino acids. Per germline, CDR1 MNHEY and CDR2 SVGAGI. The V and J ends lost 7 bases and 4 bases, in that order; junction bases with no gene match: 6. The CDR3 reads CASTRQGAHNEKLFF. CDR3 bases: TGTGCCAGCACCCGACAGGGGGCTCATAATGAAAAACTGTTTTTT.

This chain uses TRBV6-5 with TRBJ2-5; TRBD1 matches at 9 bases. Germline V lookup: CDR1 MNHEY, CDR2 SVGAGI. The V gene end was trimmed by 6 bases and the J gene end by 5 bases; junction bases not matched to a gene: 4. The CDR3 runs 13 residues. The CDR3 nucleotides are TGTGCCAGCAGAGGGACAGGGACGGAGACCCAGTACTTC. Protein sequence: CASRGTGTETQYF.

This clone was observed a few times. V is TRBV10-2 and J is TRBJ1-5; 12 nucleotides match TRBD1. V shed 6 bases, J shed 11 bases, and the junction held 11 bases outside the gene matches. Germline CDR1 is WSHSY and CDR2 is SAAADI. This CDR3 spans 15 amino acids. CDR3 coding DNA: TGCGCCAGCAGGGGAGGGACAGGGGGCGATTTGACCCAGCATTTT. It codes for CASRGGTGGDLTQHF.

The V call is TRBV28, the J call TRBJ1-1; 7 nucleotides match TRBD1. V lost 6 bases to trimming and J lost 1 base; unmatched junction nucleotides: 11. The length of the CDR3 is 16 residues. Germline V gene data show CDR1 as MDHEN and CDR2 as SYDVKM. The DNA of the CDR3 is TGTGCCAGCAGGATGGGACAGCCTAACAAGAACACTGAAGCTTTCTTT. Translation: CASRMGQPNKNTEAFF.

The chain employs TRBV18 and TRBJ1-4; a weak D match, TRBD1 (5 bases). The V end lost 4 bases, the J end lost 8 bases, and 17 bases lay between the germline ends. Germline lookup yields CDR1 KGHSH and CDR2 LQKENI. CDR3 size: 15 residues. The CDR3 here is CASSRSGASYEKLFF. The CDR3 region has the DNA TGTGCCAGCTCACGTTCCGGGGCTAGCTACGAAAAACTGTTTTTT.

The chain carries TRBV5-4 and TRBJ1-4, with 8 bases that match TRBD1. Per germline, CDR1 SGHNT and CDR2 YYREEE (reference sequence). The trim removed 4 bases at V and 5 bases at J, leaving 10 bases unmatched. This CDR3 has 16 residues. CDR3 bases: TGTGCCAGCAGCACGGGACAGGAGGGATTAAATGAAAAACTGTTTTTT. This codes for CASSTGQEGLNEKLFF.

V gene TRBV30 combines with J gene TRBJ1-1; no clear D gene. Per germline, CDR1 GTSNPN and CDR2 SVGIG (reference sequence). Trimming removed 8 bases at V and 0 bases at J, with 13 bases between. This CDR3 has 13 amino acids. The CDR3 DNA reads as TGTGCCATCAACTCGGGTATGAACACTGAAGCTTTCTTT. It is translated as CAINSGMNTEAFF.

This clone was recorded only once. The chain has TRBV6-5 and TRBJ2-3; D remains unclear. V lost 4 bases to trimming and J lost 2 bases, with 7 bases between them. This CDR3 is built from 13 residues. Germline CDR1 is MNHEY and CDR2 is SVGAGI. The CDR3 nucleotides are TGTGCCAGCAGTTCCAGACCCACAGATACGCAGTATTTT. It specifies CASSSRPTDTQYF.

The rearrangement joins TRBV9 to TRBJ1-1, with TRBD1 identical over 9 bases. Germline trimming cut 4 bases from V and 1 base from J; bases unmatched to any gene: 2. Germline V CDR1 and CDR2: SGDLS, YYNGEE. This CDR3 contains 14 residues. The CDR3 protein is CASSLTGGNTEAFF. CDR3 DNA sequence: TGTGCCAGCAGCCTGACAGGGGGGAACACTGAAGCTTTCTTT.

The chain has TRBV5-1 and TRBJ2-1; 8 bases align to TRBD1. CDR1 and CDR2 from the germline V gene are SGHRS and YFSETQ. The CDR3 extends over 15 amino acids. Germline trimming cut 0 bases from V and 4 bases from J; bases unmatched to any gene: 3. In DNA form, the CDR3 reads TGCGCCAGCAGCTTGGAGGACAGGGTTTACAATGAGCAGTTCTTC. Protein: CASSLEDRVYNEQFF.

The gene calls are TRBV6-1 and TRBJ1-1; D call uncertain. Germline CDR1 and CDR2: MNHNS and SASEGT. V lost 2 bases and J 1 base, leaving 8 bases between the germline ends. This CDR3 has 14 residues. The chain's CDR3 is CASSEITGNTEAFF. The CDR3 DNA sequence: TGTGCCAGCAGTGAAATTACGGGGAACACTGAAGCTTTCTTT.

The CDR3 loop is CASRGNVAEAFF. CDR3 in DNA: TGTGCCAGCAGGGGGAATGTGGCTGAAGCTTTCTTT. This chain uses TRBV19 with TRBJ1-1, with 7 positions matching TRBD1. The CDR3 sequence is 12 residues long. Trimming removed 9 bases from V and 6 bases from J; junction bases left unmatched: 7. Germline CDR1 reads LNHDA; CDR2 reads SQIVND (reference sequence).

The chain combines TRBV6-1 with TRBJ1-1, with TRBD1 as a possible D gene (5 bases). Deletions cut 0 bases from V and 0 bases from J, with 8 bases between. The CDR3 sequence is 15 residues long. Germline V gene lookup returns CDR1 MNHNS and CDR2 SASEGT. This chain's CDR3 is CASSEARAVNTEAFF. The DNA for the CDR3 is TGTGCCAGCAGTGAAGCCAGGGCAGTGAACACTGAAGCTTTCTTT.

This clone occurred a few times. The chain joins TRBV5-4 to TRBJ1-6, with a possible D match to TRBD1 (6 bases). V was pared by 4 bases and J by 7 bases, with 12 bases between. CDR1 is SGHNT, CDR2 YYREEE, per germline (reference sequence). This CDR3 contains 14 residues. CDR3 DNA sequence: TGTGCCAGCAGCCAACCGGGACACAATTCACCCCTCCACTTT. This encodes CASSQPGHNSPLHF.

The chain joins TRBV6-6 to TRBJ1-3; D gene uncertain. Germline V lookup: CDR1 MNHNY, CDR2 SVGAGI (reference sequence). V lost 2 bases and J 0 bases, leaving 8 bases between the germline ends. This CDR3 has 15 amino acids. CDR3 sequence (DNA): TGTGCCAGCAGTTACCCAGGCAACTCTGGAAACACCATATATTTT. Its translation is CASSYPGNSGNTIYF.

The chain couples TRBV7-3 to TRBJ2-5; possible D gene TRBD2, 5 bases. Germline V lookup: CDR1 SGHTA, CDR2 FQGTGA. CDR3 size: 15 residues. V lost 0 bases and J lost 5, with 13 bases in between. Here the CDR3 DNA reads TGTGCCAGCAGCTTAACGGCTACTAGAGGGGAGACCCAGTACTTC. It codes for CASSLTATRGETQYF.

The V and J genes are TRBV18 and TRBJ2-7, with D possibly matching TRBD2 (6 bases). Per the germline V gene, CDR1 is KGHSH and CDR2 is LQKENI. Trimming left V 5 bases short and J 7 bases short, with 12 bases between. CDR3 length equals 12 residues. The CDR3 DNA reads as TGTGCCAGCTCAGGTGGAGGGGTTGAGCAGTACGTC. This translates into CASSGGGVEQYV.

V usage is TRBV5-1 and J usage is TRBJ2-3; D possibly corresponds to TRBD1 (6 bases). CDR1 is SGHRS, CDR2 YFSETQ, per germline. Between the trimmed V and J ends, which lost 2 bases and 2 bases, there was a span of 9 bases. CDR3 length equals 14 residues. The CDR3 protein is CASSFGQHTDTQYF. The CDR3 region has the DNA TGCGCCAGCAGCTTTGGACAGCACACAGATACGCAGTATTTT.

This clone appeared a few times. V usage is TRBV4-3 and J usage is TRBJ2-1, with 7 bases aligning to TRBD1. Germline-derived CDR1 and CDR2 are LGHNA and YSLEER. The V and J ends lost 4 bases and 2 bases, in that order; junction bases with no gene match: 11. The CDR3 is 17 residues long. The CDR3 sequence is CASSRHLGTEPYNEQFF. Here the CDR3 DNA reads TGCGCCAGCAGCCGGCACCTCGGGACAGAGCCCTACAATGAGCAGTTCTTC.

V and J are TRBV6-5 and TRBJ1-4; TRBD1 is a possible D gene (6 bases). This CDR3 is built from 15 residues. V was trimmed by 6 bases and J by 11 bases, leaving 22 bases between them. Germline V CDR1 and CDR2: MNHEY, SVGAGI. CDR3 amino acids: CASSPTGTISGKLFF. CDR3 in DNA: TGTGCCAGCAGCCCCACCGGGACAATATCAGGGAAACTGTTTTTT.

This chain links TRBV2 with TRBJ2-7; D is unclear. The CDR3 is 14 amino acids. V was pared by 4 bases and J by 5 bases, with 15 bases between. The germline V gene encodes CDR1 SNHLY and CDR2 FYNNEI. CDR3 protein: CASSAKVSFNEQYV. The CDR3 nucleotides read TGTGCCAGCAGTGCGAAAGTTTCCTTCAACGAGCAGTACGTC.

The J gene is TRBJ2-3, the V gene TRBV11-2; D possibly matches TRBD1 or TRBD2 (5 bases each). V gave up 5 bases and J gave up 4 bases, with 16 bases separating them. CDR1 is SGHAT and CDR2 is FQNNGV in the germline V gene. The CDR3 is 15 amino acids. The CDR3 coding sequence is TGTGCCAGCAGCCCGGGACGGCTGCACTCAGATACGCAGTATTTT. Protein product: CASSPGRLHSDTQYF.